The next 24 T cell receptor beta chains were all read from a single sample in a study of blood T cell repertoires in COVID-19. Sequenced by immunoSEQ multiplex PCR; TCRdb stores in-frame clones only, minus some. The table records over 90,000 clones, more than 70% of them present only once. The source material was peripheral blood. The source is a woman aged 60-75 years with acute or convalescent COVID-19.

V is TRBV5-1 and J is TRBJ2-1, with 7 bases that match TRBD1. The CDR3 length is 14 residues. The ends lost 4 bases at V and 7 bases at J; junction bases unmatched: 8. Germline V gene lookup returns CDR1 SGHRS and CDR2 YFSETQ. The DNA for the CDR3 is TGCGCCAGCAGCCCCCAGGGGGTGGGAAATGAGCAGTTCTTC. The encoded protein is CASSPQGVGNEQFF.

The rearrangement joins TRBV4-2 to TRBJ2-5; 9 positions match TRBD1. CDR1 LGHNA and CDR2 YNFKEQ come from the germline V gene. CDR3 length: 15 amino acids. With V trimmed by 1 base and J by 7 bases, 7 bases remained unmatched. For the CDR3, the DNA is TGTGCCAGCAGCCAAGGCCGGGACAGGGCTGCGACCCAGTACTTC. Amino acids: CASSQGRDRAATQYF.

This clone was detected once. For the CDR3, the DNA is TGTGCCACCAGTGATCTATGGACTAGCGGGGGCACAGATACGCAGTATTTT. It yields the protein CATSDLWTSGGTDTQYF. The rearrangement joins TRBV24-1 to TRBJ2-3; 12 bases fit TRBD2. This CDR3 region has 17 residues. The germline CDR1 and CDR2 sequences are KGHDR and SFDVKD. Trimming at V came to 3 bases and at J to 1 base, leaving 4 bases not matched to a gene.

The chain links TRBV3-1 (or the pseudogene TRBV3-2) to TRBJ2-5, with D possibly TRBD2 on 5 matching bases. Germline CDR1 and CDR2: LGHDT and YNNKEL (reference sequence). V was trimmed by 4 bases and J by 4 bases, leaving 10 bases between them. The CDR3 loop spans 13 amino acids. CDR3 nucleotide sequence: TGTGCCAGCAGCCCTGGACTCCTAGAGACCCAGTACTTC. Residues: CASSPGLLETQYF.

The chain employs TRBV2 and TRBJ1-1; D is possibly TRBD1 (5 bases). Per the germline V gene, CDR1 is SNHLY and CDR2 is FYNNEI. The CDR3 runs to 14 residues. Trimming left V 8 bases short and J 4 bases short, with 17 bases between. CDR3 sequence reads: CASHPWGDGTEAFF. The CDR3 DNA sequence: TGTGCCAGCCATCCTTGGGGGGACGGCACTGAAGCTTTCTTT. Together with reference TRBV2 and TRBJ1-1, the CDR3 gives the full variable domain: EPEVTQTPSHQVTQMGQEVILRCVPISNHLYFYWYRQILGQKVEFLVSFYNNEISEKSEIFDDQFSVERPDGSNFTLKIRSTKLEDSAMYFCASHPWGDGTEAFFGQGTRLTVV.

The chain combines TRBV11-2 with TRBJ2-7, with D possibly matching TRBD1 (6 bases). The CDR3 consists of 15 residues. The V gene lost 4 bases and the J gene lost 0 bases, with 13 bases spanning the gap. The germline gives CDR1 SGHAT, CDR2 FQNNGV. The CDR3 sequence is CASSSWTDSSYEQYF. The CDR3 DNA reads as TGTGCCAGCAGCTCATGGACGGACAGCTCCTACGAGCAGTACTTC.

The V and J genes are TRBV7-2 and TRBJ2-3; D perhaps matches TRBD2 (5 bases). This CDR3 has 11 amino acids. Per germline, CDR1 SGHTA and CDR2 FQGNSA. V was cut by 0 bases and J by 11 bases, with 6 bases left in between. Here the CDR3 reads CASSLAGGQYF. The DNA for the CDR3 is TGTGCCAGCAGCTTAGCAGGAGGGCAGTATTTT.

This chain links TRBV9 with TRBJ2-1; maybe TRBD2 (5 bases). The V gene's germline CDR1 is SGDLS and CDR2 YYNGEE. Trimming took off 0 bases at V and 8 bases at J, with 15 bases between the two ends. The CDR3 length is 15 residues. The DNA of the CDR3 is TGTGCCAGCAGCGTAGGAACGAGGGAACCCTATGAGCAGTTCTTC. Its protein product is CASSVGTREPYEQFF.

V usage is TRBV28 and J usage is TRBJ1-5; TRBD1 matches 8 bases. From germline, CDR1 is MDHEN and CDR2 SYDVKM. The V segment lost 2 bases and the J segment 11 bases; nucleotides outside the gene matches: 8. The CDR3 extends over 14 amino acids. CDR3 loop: CASSLPGTGFAQHF. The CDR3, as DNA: TGTGCCAGCAGTTTACCCGGGACAGGTTTTGCCCAGCATTTT.

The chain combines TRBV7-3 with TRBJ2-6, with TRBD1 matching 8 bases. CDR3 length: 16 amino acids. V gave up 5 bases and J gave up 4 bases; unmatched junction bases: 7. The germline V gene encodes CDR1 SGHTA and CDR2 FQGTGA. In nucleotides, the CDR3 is TGTGCCAGCAGCCCGGGCCAGGGGGCCGGGGCCAACGTCCTGACTTTC. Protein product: CASSPGQGAGANVLTF.

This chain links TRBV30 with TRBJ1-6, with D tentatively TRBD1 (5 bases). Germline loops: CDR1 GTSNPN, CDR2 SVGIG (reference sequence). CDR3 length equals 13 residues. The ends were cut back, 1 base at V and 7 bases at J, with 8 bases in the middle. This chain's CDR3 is CAWSEPGNSPLHF. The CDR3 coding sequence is TGTGCCTGGAGTGAACCAGGGAATTCACCCCTCCACTTT.

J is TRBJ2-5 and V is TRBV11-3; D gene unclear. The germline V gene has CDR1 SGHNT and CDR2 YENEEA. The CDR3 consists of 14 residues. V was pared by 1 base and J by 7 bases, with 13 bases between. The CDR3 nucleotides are TGTGCCAGCAGCTTAGGGTCGGGTGGTACGACCCAGTACTTC. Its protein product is CASSLGSGGTTQYF.

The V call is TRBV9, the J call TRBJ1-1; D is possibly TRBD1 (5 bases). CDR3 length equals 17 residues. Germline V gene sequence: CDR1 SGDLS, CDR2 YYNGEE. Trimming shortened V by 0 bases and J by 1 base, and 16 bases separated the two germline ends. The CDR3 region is CASSVGFDSHRNTEAFF. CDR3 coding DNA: TGTGCCAGCAGCGTAGGTTTCGACAGCCACAGGAACACTGAAGCTTTCTTT.

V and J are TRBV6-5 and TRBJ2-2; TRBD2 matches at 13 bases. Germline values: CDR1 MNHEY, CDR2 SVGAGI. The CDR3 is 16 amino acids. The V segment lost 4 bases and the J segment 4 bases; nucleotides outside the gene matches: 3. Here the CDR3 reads CASSFRLAGGTGELFF. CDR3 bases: TGTGCCAGCAGTTTCCGACTAGCGGGAGGCACCGGGGAGCTGTTTTTT.

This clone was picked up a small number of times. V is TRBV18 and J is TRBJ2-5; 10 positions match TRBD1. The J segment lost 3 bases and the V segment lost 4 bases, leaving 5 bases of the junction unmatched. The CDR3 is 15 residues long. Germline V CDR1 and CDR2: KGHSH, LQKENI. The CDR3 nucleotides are TGTGCCAGCTCACGCCCCGGGACAGGGGAAGAGACCCAGTACTTC. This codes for CASSRPGTGEETQYF.

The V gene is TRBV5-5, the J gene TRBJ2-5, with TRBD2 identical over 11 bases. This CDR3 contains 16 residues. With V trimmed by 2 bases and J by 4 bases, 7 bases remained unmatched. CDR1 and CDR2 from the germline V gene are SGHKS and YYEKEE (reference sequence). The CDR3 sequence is CASSFSGLAGTETQYF. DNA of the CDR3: TGTGCCAGCAGCTTCTCAGGACTAGCGGGCACAGAGACCCAGTACTTC.

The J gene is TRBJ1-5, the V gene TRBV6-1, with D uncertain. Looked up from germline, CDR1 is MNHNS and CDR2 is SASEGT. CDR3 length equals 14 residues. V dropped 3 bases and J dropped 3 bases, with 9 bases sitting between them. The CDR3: CASSDRGTNQPQHF. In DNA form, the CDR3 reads TGTGCCAGCAGTGATAGAGGAACCAATCAGCCCCAGCATTTT.

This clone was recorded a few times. This CDR3 reads CASSTENSNQPQHF. The DNA for the CDR3 is TGCGCCAGCAGTACGGAGAATAGCAATCAGCCCCAGCATTTT. The J gene is TRBJ1-5, the V gene TRBV4-1; D call uncertain. V dropped 6 bases and J dropped 0 bases, with 9 bases sitting between them. This CDR3 is built from 14 residues. Germline CDR1 is MGHRA and CDR2 is YSYEKL.

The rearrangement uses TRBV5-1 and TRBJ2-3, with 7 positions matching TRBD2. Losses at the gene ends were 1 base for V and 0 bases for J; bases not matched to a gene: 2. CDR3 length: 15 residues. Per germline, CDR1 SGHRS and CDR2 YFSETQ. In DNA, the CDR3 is TGCGCCAGCAGCTTGCGGGAGGCTAGCACAGATACGCAGTATTTT. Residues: CASSLREASTDTQYF.

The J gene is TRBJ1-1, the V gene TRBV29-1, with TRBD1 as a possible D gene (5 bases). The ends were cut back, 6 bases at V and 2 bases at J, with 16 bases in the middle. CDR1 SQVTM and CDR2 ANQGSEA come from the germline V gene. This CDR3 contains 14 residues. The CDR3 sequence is CSVSPRVGNTEAFF. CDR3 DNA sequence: TGCAGCGTCTCCCCCAGGGTTGGTAACACTGAAGCTTTCTTT.

CDR3 amino acids: CASSLATGNPNTEAFF. The CDR3 coding sequence is TGCGCCAGCAGCTTGGCCACGGGTAACCCGAACACTGAAGCTTTCTTT. The chain links TRBV5-1 to TRBJ1-1; D gene unclear. Trimming removed 0 bases from V and 1 base from J, with 13 bases in between. This CDR3 has 16 amino acids. Germline values: CDR1 SGHRS, CDR2 YFSETQ.

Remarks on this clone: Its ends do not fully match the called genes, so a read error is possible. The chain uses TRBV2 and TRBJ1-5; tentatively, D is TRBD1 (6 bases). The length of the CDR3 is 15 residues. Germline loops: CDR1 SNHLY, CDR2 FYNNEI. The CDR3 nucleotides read TGTGCCAGCAGCGAAGGACAGTTTAGCAATCAGCCCCAGCATTTT. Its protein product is CASSEGQFSNQPQHF.

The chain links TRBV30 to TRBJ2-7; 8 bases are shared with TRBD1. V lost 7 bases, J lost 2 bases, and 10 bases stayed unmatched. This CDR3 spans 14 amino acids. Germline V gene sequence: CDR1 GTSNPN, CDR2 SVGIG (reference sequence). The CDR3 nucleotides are TGTGCCTACTCTCGACAGGGGATACCCTACGAGCAGTACTTC. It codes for CAYSRQGIPYEQYF.

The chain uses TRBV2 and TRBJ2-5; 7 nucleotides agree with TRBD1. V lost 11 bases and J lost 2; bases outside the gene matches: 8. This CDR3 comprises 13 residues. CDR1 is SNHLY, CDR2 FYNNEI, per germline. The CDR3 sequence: CAGHRGLQETQYF. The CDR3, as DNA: TGTGCCGGACACAGGGGCCTTCAAGAGACCCAGTACTTC.